The 20 T cell receptor beta chains below all came from one sample that was sequenced in a study of cytomegalovirus exposure and HLA in healthy donors. The PCR contained 60 Vbeta and 13 Jbeta primers. Libraries were prepared by immunoSEQ multiplex PCR; TCRdb keeps only in-frame clonotypes and omits some of them. Its table lists under 200,000 clones. The sample was PBMCs. These receptors were taken from a man aged 25 to 40 in good health and CMV-seronegative.

V gene TRBV5-6 combines with J gene TRBJ2-5; 7 nucleotides align to TRBD2. J gave up 5 bases and V 3 bases, and 4 bases lay outside the gene matches. This CDR3 region has 13 residues. Per germline, CDR1 SGHDT and CDR2 YYEEEE. The CDR3 region has the DNA TGTGCCAGCAGCTGGGGGAGGGTGGAGACCCAGTACTTC. This translates into CASSWGRVETQYF.

J is TRBJ1-4 and V is TRBV6-6; 9 positions agree with TRBD1. The ends lost 7 bases at V and 6 bases at J; junction bases unmatched: 9. The germline V gene has CDR1 MNHNY and CDR2 SVGAGI (reference sequence). The CDR3 consists of 15 residues. In DNA, the CDR3 is TGTGCCAGCACCAGACAACAGGGGGCCTATGAAAAACTGTTTTTT. Translated: CASTRQQGAYEKLFF.

The chain uses TRBV28 and TRBJ2-7, with a weak D call TRBD1 (5 bases). The germline V gene encodes CDR1 MDHEN and CDR2 SYDVKM. The V end was cut by 7 bases, the J end by 0 bases, with 13 bases between. The CDR3 contains 14 residues. DNA for the CDR3: TGTGCCAGCACCTTGGTGGGGCTCTCCTACGAGCAGTACTTC. Translation: CASTLVGLSYEQYF.

The chain links TRBV19 to TRBJ1-5; possibly TRBD1 for D (5 bases). The CDR3 sequence is 16 residues long. Germline V gene data show CDR1 as LNHDA and CDR2 as SQIVND (reference sequence). V dropped 4 bases and J dropped 4 bases, with 17 bases sitting between them. The CDR3 here is CASSSPGGVRNQPQHF. CDR3 DNA sequence: TGTGCCAGTAGTAGCCCTGGGGGGGTCAGAAATCAGCCCCAGCATTTT.

Turning to this clone: The sample contains more than one DNA sequence encoding this CDR3. The chain couples TRBV27 to TRBJ2-7; D may be TRBD1 (6 bases). The CDR3 has 13 amino acids. V was clipped by 0 bases and J by 4 bases, with 7 bases between them. CDR1 MNHEY and CDR2 SMNVEV come from the germline V gene (reference sequence). CDR3 sequence: CASSLSRGYEQYF. The CDR3 DNA sequence: TGTGCCAGCAGTTTATCCAGGGGATACGAGCAGTACTTC.

The chain joins TRBV7-3 to TRBJ2-5; TRBD2 aligns across 7 bases. The V gene end was trimmed by 4 bases and the J gene end by 5 bases; junction bases not matched to a gene: 4. The CDR3 has 13 amino acids. Germline V gives CDR1 SGHTA, CDR2 FQGTGA. Here the CDR3 reads CASSSTSRETQYF. The CDR3, as DNA: TGTGCCAGCAGCTCGACTAGCCGGGAGACCCAGTACTTC.

The J gene is TRBJ2-2, the V gene TRBV14, with D perhaps matching TRBD1 (5 bases). Looked up from germline, CDR1 is SGHDN and CDR2 is FVKESK. CDR3 length equals 16 residues. V was cut by 3 bases and J by 3 bases, with 14 bases left in between. CDR3: CASSQPTGFYTGELFF. CDR3 sequence (DNA): TGTGCCAGCAGCCAGCCTACAGGATTCTACACCGGGGAGCTGTTTTTT.

V usage is TRBV27 and J usage is TRBJ1-6, with 7 bases fitting TRBD1. Germline V lookup: CDR1 MNHEY, CDR2 SMNVEV (reference sequence). J lost 7 bases, V lost 2 bases, and 14 bases had no gene match. The CDR3 contains 18 residues. The CDR3: CASSLRHRGISGNSPLHF. In DNA, the CDR3 is TGTGCCAGCAGTTTAAGGCACAGGGGTATATCGGGAAATTCACCCCTCCACTTT.

The rearrangement uses TRBV6-6 and TRBJ1-6; D perhaps matches TRBD1 (5 bases). CDR1 MNHNY and CDR2 SVGAGI come from the germline V gene (reference sequence). V lost 7 bases and J 7 bases, leaving 11 bases between the germline ends. The CDR3 extends over 13 amino acids. CDR3 protein: CASNQGRNSPLHF. CDR3 sequence (DNA): TGTGCCAGCAACCAGGGCAGGAATTCACCCCTCCACTTT.

The chain employs TRBV29-1 and TRBJ2-3; 9 bases match TRBD2. This CDR3 is built from 15 residues. The V and J ends lost 1 base and 3 bases, in that order; junction bases with no gene match: 5. Germline V lookup: CDR1 SQVTM, CDR2 ANQGSEA. CDR3 sequence: CSVEVASGDTDTQYF. CDR3 DNA sequence: TGCAGCGTTGAAGTGGCTAGCGGGGATACAGATACGCAGTATTTT.

The chain employs TRBV5-1 and TRBJ1-2; the D gene is possibly TRBD1 (5 bases). From germline, CDR1 is SGHRS and CDR2 YFSETQ. This CDR3 region has 14 residues. V was clipped by 4 bases and J by 7 bases, with 17 bases between them. The CDR3 DNA reads TGCGCCAGCAGCGGAGAGACAGTGCCCCGTGGCTACACCTTC. It yields the protein CASSGETVPRGYTF.

The chain is built from TRBV6-5 and TRBJ2-3, with 7 bases matching TRBD1. The length of the CDR3 is 16 residues. V shed 0 bases and J 5 bases; nucleotides not matched to a gene: 8. CDR1 is MNHEY, CDR2 SVGAGI, per germline. The CDR3 loop is CASSYSPRQGKDTQYF. In nucleotides, the CDR3 is TGTGCCAGCAGTTACTCACCCCGACAGGGCAAAGATACGCAGTATTTT.

The rearrangement joins TRBV28 to TRBJ2-5; tentative D call: TRBD2 (6 bases). V gave up 7 bases and J gave up 1 base, with 13 bases separating them. Germline values: CDR1 MDHEN, CDR2 SYDVKM. The CDR3 consists of 14 residues. The DNA for the CDR3 is TGTGCCAGCAATGATATCGGGGGCCAAGAGACCCAGTACTTC. This encodes CASNDIGGQETQYF.

The chain couples TRBV28 to TRBJ1-2; D gene ambiguous. This CDR3 comprises 13 residues. Trimming removed 5 bases from V and 8 bases from J, with 15 bases in between. CDR1 and CDR2 from the germline V gene are MDHEN and SYDVKM. Written as DNA, the CDR3 is TGTGCCAGCAGTCCATCTTCCACTTCCGGCTACACCTTC. Encoded protein: CASSPSSTSGYTF.

CDR3 amino acids: CVRSSTDRNTEAFF. In nucleotides, the CDR3 is TGTGTCAGAAGCTCAACCGACAGGAACACTGAAGCTTTCTTT. The chain links TRBV7-5 to TRBJ1-1; no DNA check was done on the table's D call, TRBD1. TRBV7-5 is noted as a pseudogene. The CDR3 runs to 14 residues.

The chain links TRBV18 to TRBJ1-1, with 7 bases that match TRBD1. The CDR3 totals 13 residues. Trimming removed 4 bases from V and 6 bases from J; junction bases left unmatched: 5. Germline values: CDR1 KGHSH, CDR2 LQKENI. The CDR3 DNA sequence: TGTGCCAGCTCACTCGGACAGGCTCCTGAAGCTTTCTTT. Protein: CASSLGQAPEAFF.

J is TRBJ1-2 and V is TRBV6-5; 8 nucleotides line up with TRBD1. The J segment lost 6 bases and the V segment lost 3 bases, leaving 6 bases of the junction unmatched. Germline V CDR1 and CDR2: MNHEY, SVGAGI. The CDR3 is 14 amino acids. The CDR3 DNA sequence: TGTGCCAGCAGTTATTTCGGACAGGGAAATGGCTACACCTTC. Protein product: CASSYFGQGNGYTF.

The chain recombines TRBV4-2 with TRBJ2-3, with TRBD2 as a possible D gene (5 bases). Germline CDR1 reads LGHNA; CDR2 reads YNFKEQ. V lost 1 base, J lost 0 bases, and 14 bases lay in between. The CDR3 runs to 17 residues. The CDR3 nucleotides read TGTGCCAGCAGCCAAGTGAGTCTCGGGGTCAGCACAGATACGCAGTATTTT. It specifies CASSQVSLGVSTDTQYF.

This rearrangement joins TRBV11-2 to TRBJ2-1, with D possibly being TRBD1 (5 bases). Germline CDR1 is SGHAT and CDR2 is FQNNGV. This CDR3 has 14 amino acids. Deletions cut 2 bases from V and 8 bases from J, with 13 bases between. The DNA for the CDR3 is TGTGCCAGCAGCTTAAATCAGGGCATTTATGAGCAGTTCTTC. This codes for CASSLNQGIYEQFF.

The gene calls are TRBV4-1 and TRBJ1-5; D uncertain. The CDR3 loop spans 17 amino acids. V dropped 2 bases and J dropped 1 base, with 15 bases sitting between them. Germline V gene data show CDR1 as MGHRA and CDR2 as YSYEKL. The DNA for the CDR3 is TGCGCCAGCAGCCAAACTAGGACGCGTGGGAGCAATCAGCCCCAGCATTTT. This encodes CASSQTRTRGSNQPQHF.